The sequence of this T cell receptor beta chain was determined in a study of cytomegalovirus exposure and HLA in healthy donors. Notes on the study in general: Donor immune exposure was known only as CMV serostatus. Reported performance of the classifier showed diagnosis of cytomegalovirus status with high specificity and sensitivity.

A single count supports this clone. Its specificity is unknown. Both 60 Vbeta primers and 13 Jbeta primers went into the PCR. Sequenced by immunoSEQ multiplex PCR; TCRdb stores in-frame clones only, minus some. The sample contains approximately 170,000 clones, roughly four fifths of which appear only once. This CDR3 has 14 residues. Trimming removed 2 bases from V and 6 bases from J, with 12 bases in between. Germline values: CDR1 SGHRS, CDR2 YFSETQ. The V and J genes are TRBV5-1 and TRBJ2-1; D might be TRBD2 (6 bases). Sequencing was carried out using PBMCs. This TCR was recovered from a middle-aged man in good health and CMV-seropositive. As DNA, the CDR3 is TGCGCCAGCAGCTTTAGCGGTTCTTTCAATGAGCAGTTCTTC. Translated: CASSFSGSFNEQFF.